This is a list of T cell receptor beta chains from one sample in a study of metastatic and nonmetastatic thyroid tumors. MiXCR reprocessed the PCR reads for TCRdb. The repertoire holds 13,000 or so clones, with around a quarter as singletons. Sequencing was carried out using blood. These receptors all come from a male donor with papillary thyroid cancer or a benign thyroid nodule (not recorded which). Some clones in this sample may be carry-over from other donors' samples. Both conserved end residues are trimmed from each CDR3. Each record gives: J gene, V gene, D gene, clone size, CDR3 protein. D genes are given only for firm matches. Some rows mark clone size as missing; the rest say once, few, many or name a class of expanded clone.

TRBJ2-5	TRBV28	.	few	ASSLRRTQY
TRBJ1-2	TRBV9	TRBD1	once	ASSLDREGYGYT
TRBJ2-3	TRBV5-1	.	medium-sized	ASTTRDRVGGTDTQY
TRBJ2-7	TRBV5-1	.	.	ASSSLQDYYEQY
TRBJ2-1	TRBV28	TRBD2	.	ASSLGTSGYNEQF
TRBJ2-7	TRBV20-1	TRBD2	.	SARDLGEGRAYEQY
TRBJ2-7	TRBV11-3	TRBD2	.	ASSLTSGSEQY
TRBJ2-2	TRBV6-5	.	.	ASSYSSRLPYTGELF
TRBJ2-1	TRBV9	TRBD1	.	ASSVGTGFYNEQF
TRBJ2-7	TRBV5-1	TRBD2	once	ASSWASGVFYEQY
TRBJ2-7	TRBV11-2	TRBD1	.	ASSSQSWTGSYEQY
TRBJ2-2	TRBV12-3/TRBV12-4	TRBD2	few	ASSPGADTGLVLLF
TRBJ1-1	TRBV4-1	.	many	ASSQEPGMNTEAF
TRBJ1-4	TRBV6-1	.	.	ASRPTGGNEKLF